These 11 T cell receptor beta chains were all obtained from the same sample, sequenced in a study of blood T cell repertoires in COVID-19. Only in-frame clones appear in the TCRdb table, and some are missing; sequencing was by immunoSEQ multiplex PCR. The table shows around 140,000 clones, with around 88% occurring only once. Sequences were obtained from peripheral blood. Source of these receptors: a man in his fifties or sixties with active or convalescent COVID-19.

This chain joins TRBV27 and TRBJ2-1, with 9 positions matching TRBD1. The germline V gene has CDR1 MNHEY and CDR2 SMNVEV (reference sequence). CDR3 length equals 16 residues. V was clipped by 4 bases and J by 7 bases; unmatched bases: 11. The CDR3 here is CASSSGQGILINEQFF. CDR3 in DNA: TGTGCCAGCAGTTCCGGACAGGGGATTTTAATTAATGAGCAGTTCTTC.

The chain employs TRBV19 and TRBJ2-7; D is unresolved. V lost 4 bases to trimming and J lost 3 bases, with 10 bases between them. Looked up from germline, CDR1 is LNHDA and CDR2 is SQIVND (reference sequence). This CDR3 spans 13 amino acids. CDR3 DNA: TGTGCCAGTAGTACCTCTCCCTTCTACGAGCAGTACTTC. The encoded protein is CASSTSPFYEQYF.

A single count supports this clone. The rearrangement joins TRBV19 to TRBJ1-1, with TRBD1 matching over 7 bases. Germline assignment: CDR1 LNHDA and CDR2 SQIVND (reference sequence). The CDR3 length is 14 residues. The trim removed 6 bases at V and 1 base at J, leaving 5 bases unmatched. CDR3 sequence: CASSPRTGNTEAFF. DNA of the CDR3: TGTGCCAGTAGCCCCCGGACAGGGAACACTGAAGCTTTCTTT. The whole variable domain, remainder taken from reference TRBV19 and TRBJ1-1, is DGGITQSPKYLFRKEGQNVTLSCEQNLNHDAMYWYRQDPGQGLRLIYYSQIVNDFQKGDIAEGYSVSREKKESFPLTVTSAQKNPTAFYLCASSPRTGNTEAFFGQGTRLTVV.

Only a few counts were recorded for this clone. In DNA, the CDR3 is TGTGCCAGCAGTCCGGGACAGGGGAACACCGGGGAGCTGTTTTTT. Amino acid sequence: CASSPGQGNTGELFF. This chain connects TRBV6-5 to TRBJ2-2; TRBD1 agrees at 9 bases. After removal of 5 bases from V and 1 base from J, the junction contained 2 bases not matched to a gene. The CDR3 has 15 residues. CDR1 MNHEY and CDR2 SVGAGI come from the germline V gene.

The genes are TRBV30 and TRBJ2-1, with TRBD2 matching over 11 bases. CDR1 and CDR2 (germline): GTSNPN, SVGIG (reference sequence). The CDR3 contains 16 residues. The ends lost 3 bases at V and 0 bases at J; junction bases unmatched: 4. CDR3 coding DNA: TGTGCCTGGAGCGGGACTAGCGGACTCTCCTACAATGAGCAGTTCTTC. Encoded protein: CAWSGTSGLSYNEQFF.

The rearrangement joins TRBV24-1 to TRBJ2-3; no definite D call. Germline V CDR1 and CDR2: KGHDR, SFDVKD. This CDR3 has 13 amino acids. V dropped 4 bases and J dropped 6 bases, with 10 bases sitting between them. The CDR3 DNA is TGTGCCACCAGTGACCCCATCGCGGATACGCAGTATTTT. Its protein product is CATSDPIADTQYF.

The J gene is TRBJ2-3, the V gene TRBV30, with D perhaps matching TRBD1 (6 bases). Germline V gene sequence: CDR1 GTSNPN, CDR2 SVGIG (reference sequence). V lost 0 bases and J lost 6, with 19 bases in between. This CDR3 spans 16 amino acids. The chain's CDR3 is CAWSVWGQVSSDTQYF. DNA for the CDR3: TGTGCCTGGAGTGTATGGGGGCAGGTCTCTTCGGATACGCAGTATTTT.

V gene TRBV5-1 combines with J gene TRBJ2-1; 8 positions agree with TRBD2. This CDR3 spans 16 amino acids. Trimming removed 1 base from V and 6 bases from J; junction bases left unmatched: 9. Germline assignment: CDR1 SGHRS and CDR2 YFSETQ. CDR3 amino acids: CASSLSGGTWGNEQFF. The CDR3 nucleotides are TGCGCCAGCAGCTTGAGCGGGGGAACGTGGGGCAATGAGCAGTTCTTC. Drawing the rest from reference TRBV5-1 and TRBJ2-1, the complete variable domain is KAGVTQTPRYLIKTRGQQVTLSCSPISGHRSVSWYQQTPGQGLQFLFEYFSETQRNKGNFPGRFSGRQFSNSRSEMNVSTLELGDSALYLCASSLSGGTWGNEQFFGPGTRLTVL.

This chain connects TRBV30 to TRBJ1-2; D is unclear. CDR1 is GTSNPN, CDR2 SVGIG, per germline (reference sequence). The V end lost 2 bases, the J end lost 5 bases, and 9 bases lay between the germline ends. The CDR3 loop spans 12 amino acids. The CDR3 coding sequence is TGTGCCTGGAGTCGGCACGGGTATGGCTACACCTTC. Residues: CAWSRHGYGYTF.

V usage is TRBV3-1 (or the pseudogene TRBV3-2) and J usage is TRBJ2-7, with no clear D. The V end lost 3 bases, the J end lost 2 bases, and 8 bases lay between the germline ends. CDR1 and CDR2 from the germline V gene are LGHDT and YNNKEL (reference sequence). There are 13 residues in the CDR3. The CDR3 DNA sequence: TGTGCCAGCAGCCATCTATCAACCTACGAGCAGTACTTC. It codes for CASSHLSTYEQYF.

V usage is TRBV15 and J usage is TRBJ1-6, with D perhaps matching TRBD1 (5 bases). The CDR3 is 16 amino acids. Germline V CDR1 and CDR2: LNHNV, YYDKDF (reference sequence). The ends were cut back, 0 bases at V and 8 bases at J, with 14 bases in the middle. The CDR3 coding sequence is TGTGCCACCAGCAGAGACAGACCACGGGGGGATTCACCCCTCCACTTT. It is translated as CATSRDRPRGDSPLHF.